A selection of T cell receptor beta chains follows, all from one sample in a study of T cell repertoires in cytomegalovirus infection. No antigen has been assigned to these receptors. Each CDR3 protein gets one entry after TCRdb re-called the reads with MiXCR. The repertoire includes some 120,000 distinct CDR3 sequences, about 31% of them detected once, and roughly three fifths sits in the top ten. The sample here was CD8+ T cells from cultured PBMCs, taken from culture after CMV antigen stimulation. These receptors were collected from a human donor in good health (CMV status not recorded). Some clones in this sample may be carry-over from other donors' samples. Both conserved end residues are part of each CDR3. D genes are given only for firm matches. The size field is filled for only some rows; it gives once, few, many or a size class.

CASSYPSSGALSYEQYF	TGTGCCAGCAGTTACCCCAGTTCGGGAGCCCTCTCCTACGAGCAGTACTTC	.	TRBV6-2/TRBV6-3	TRBJ2-7	.
CASSLRLDGELFF	TGTGCCAGCAGCTTACGATTGGACGGGGAGCTGTTTTTT	.	TRBV13	TRBJ2-2	many
CASSREEESYGYTF	TGCGCCAGCAGCCGGGAGGAGGAGAGCTATGGCTACACCTTC	.	TRBV5-1	TRBJ1-2	many
CASSPEGYDEQFF	TGCGCCAGCAGCCCCGAGGGGTACGATGAGCAGTTCTTC	.	TRBV4-1	TRBJ2-1	few
CASSQLRGQGAYNEQFF	TGCGCCAGCAGCCAACTGAGGGGACAGGGTGCCTACAATGAGCAGTTCTTC	TRBD1	TRBV4-1	TRBJ2-1	few
CASSSLNTAYEQYF	TGTGCCAGCAGTTCTTTGAACACTGCCTACGAGCAGTACTTC	.	TRBV27	TRBJ2-7	.
CASSGSRARGGYGYTF	TGTGCCAGCAGTGGGAGCAGGGCCCGAGGCGGTTATGGCTACACCTTC	.	TRBV2	TRBJ1-2	.
CASTPGGSSGELFF	TGCGCCAGCACTCCGGGGGGTTCCAGCGGGGAGCTGTTTTTT	TRBD2	TRBV5-1	TRBJ2-2	.
CASTHPVRDNEQFF	TGTGCCAGCACCCACCCGGTCAGAGACAATGAGCAGTTCTTC	.	TRBV7-9	TRBJ2-1	.
CASSFSNTEAFF	TGCGCCAGCAGCTTCTCTAACACTGAAGCTTTCTTT	.	TRBV5-1	TRBJ1-1	many
CASELAGGVTGELFF	TGTGCCAGCGAGTTAGCGGGGGGAGTCACCGGGGAGCTGTTTTTT	TRBD2	TRBV6-1	TRBJ2-2	few
CASGLLTSTYNEQFF	TGTGCTAGTGGTTTGTTGACAAGCACCTACAATGAGCAGTTCTTC	.	TRBV12-5	TRBJ2-1	.
CASMGALWVEAFF	TGTGCCAGCATGGGGGCGCTCTGGGTTGAAGCTTTCTTT	.	TRBV12-3/TRBV12-4	TRBJ1-1	once